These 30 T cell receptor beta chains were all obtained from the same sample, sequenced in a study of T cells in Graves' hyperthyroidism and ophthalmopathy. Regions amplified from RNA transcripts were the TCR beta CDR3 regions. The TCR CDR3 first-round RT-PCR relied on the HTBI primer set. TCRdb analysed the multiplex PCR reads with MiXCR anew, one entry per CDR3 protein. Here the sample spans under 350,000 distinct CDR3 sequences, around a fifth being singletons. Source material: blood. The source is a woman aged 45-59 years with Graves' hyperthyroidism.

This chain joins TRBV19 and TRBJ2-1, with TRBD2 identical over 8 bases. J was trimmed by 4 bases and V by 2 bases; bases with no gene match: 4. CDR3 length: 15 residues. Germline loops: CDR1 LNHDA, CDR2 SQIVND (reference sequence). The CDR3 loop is CASSIRAGGYNEQFF. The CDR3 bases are TGTGCCAGTAGTATAAGGGCGGGGGGTTACAATGAGCAGTTCTTC.

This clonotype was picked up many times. DNA of the CDR3: TGCAGCGTTGATGGACCGGGACAGGGGCACCAAGAGACCCAGTACTTC. The encoded protein is CSVDGPGQGHQETQYF. V gene TRBV29-1 combines with J gene TRBJ2-5; 10 nucleotides match TRBD1. The trim removed 3 bases at V and 0 bases at J, leaving 7 bases unmatched. The CDR3 sequence is 16 residues long. Per the germline V gene, CDR1 is SQVTM and CDR2 is ANQGSEA.

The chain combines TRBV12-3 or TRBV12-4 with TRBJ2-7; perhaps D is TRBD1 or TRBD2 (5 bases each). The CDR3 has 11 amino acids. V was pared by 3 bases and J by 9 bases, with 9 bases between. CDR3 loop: CASSFRGGQYF. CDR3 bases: TGTGCCAGCAGTTTCCGGGGCGGGCAGTACTTC.

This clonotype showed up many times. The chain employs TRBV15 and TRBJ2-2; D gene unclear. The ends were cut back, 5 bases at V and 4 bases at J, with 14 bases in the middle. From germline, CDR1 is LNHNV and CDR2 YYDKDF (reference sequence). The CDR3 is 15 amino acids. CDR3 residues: CATSGRGTVTGELFF. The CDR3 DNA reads TGTGCCACCAGCGGAAGAGGAACAGTCACCGGGGAGCTGTTTTTT. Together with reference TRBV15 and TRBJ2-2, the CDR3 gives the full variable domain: DAMVIQNPRYQVTQFGKPVTLSCSQTLNHNVMYWYQQKSSQAPKLLFHYYDKDFNNEADTPDNFQSRRPNTSFCFLDIRSPGLGDTAMYLCATSGRGTVTGELFFGEGSRLTVL.

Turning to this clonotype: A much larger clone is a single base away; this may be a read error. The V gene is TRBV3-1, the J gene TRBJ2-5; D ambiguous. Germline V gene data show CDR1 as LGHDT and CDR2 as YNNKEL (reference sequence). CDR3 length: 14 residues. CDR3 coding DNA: TGTGCCAGCGGCCAAGGCGCGGTTGGAGAGACCCAGTACTTC. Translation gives CASGQGAVGETQYF.

DNA for the CDR3: TGTGCCAGCAGCACGGGACAGGGGGGCACTGAAGCTTTCTTT. Amino acid sequence: CASSTGQGGTEAFF. The chain links TRBV7-3 to TRBJ1-1, with 11 positions matching TRBD1. CDR1 SGHTA and CDR2 FQGTGA come from the germline V gene. CDR3 size: 14 residues. V shed 5 bases, J shed 4 bases, and the junction held 3 bases outside the gene matches. The complete variable domain, with remaining parts taken from reference TRBV7-3 and TRBJ1-1, reads GAGVSQTPSNKVTEKGKYVELRCDPISGHTALYWYRQSLGQGPEFLIYFQGTGAADDSGLPNDRFFAVRPEGSVSTLKIQRTERGDSAVYLCASSTGQGGTEAFFGQGTRLTVV.

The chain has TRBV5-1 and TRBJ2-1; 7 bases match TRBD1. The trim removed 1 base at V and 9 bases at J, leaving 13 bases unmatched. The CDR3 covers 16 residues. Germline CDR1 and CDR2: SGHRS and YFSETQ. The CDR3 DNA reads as TGCGCCAGCAGCTTGAATTGGGACAGAACCTTTAGTGAGCAGTTCTTC. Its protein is CASSLNWDRTFSEQFF. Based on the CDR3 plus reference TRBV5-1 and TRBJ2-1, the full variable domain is KAGVTQTPRYLIKTRGQQVTLSCSPISGHRSVSWYQQTPGQGLQFLFEYFSETQRNKGNFPGRFSGRQFSNSRSEMNVSTLELGDSALYLCASSLNWDRTFSEQFFGPGTRLTVL.

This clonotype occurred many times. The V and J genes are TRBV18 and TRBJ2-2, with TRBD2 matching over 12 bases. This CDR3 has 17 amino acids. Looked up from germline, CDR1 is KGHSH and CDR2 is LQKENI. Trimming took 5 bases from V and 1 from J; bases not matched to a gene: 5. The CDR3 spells CASSNGLAGRNTGELFF. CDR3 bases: TGTGCCAGCTCAAACGGACTAGCGGGACGGAACACCGGGGAGCTGTTTTTT.

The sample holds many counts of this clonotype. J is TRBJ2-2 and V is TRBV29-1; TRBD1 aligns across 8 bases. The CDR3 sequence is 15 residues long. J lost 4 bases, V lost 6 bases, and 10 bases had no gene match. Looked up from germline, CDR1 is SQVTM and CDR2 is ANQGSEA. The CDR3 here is CSVGGAGGSTGELFF. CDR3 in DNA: TGCAGCGTCGGGGGCGCAGGGGGCTCCACCGGGGAGCTGTTTTTT.

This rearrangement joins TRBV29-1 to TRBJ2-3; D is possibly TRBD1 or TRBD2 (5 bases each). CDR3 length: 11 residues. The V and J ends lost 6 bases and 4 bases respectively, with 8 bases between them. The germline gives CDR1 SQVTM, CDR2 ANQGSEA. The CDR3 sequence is CSVGTADTQYF. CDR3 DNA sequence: TGCAGCGTGGGGACGGCAGATACGCAGTATTTT.

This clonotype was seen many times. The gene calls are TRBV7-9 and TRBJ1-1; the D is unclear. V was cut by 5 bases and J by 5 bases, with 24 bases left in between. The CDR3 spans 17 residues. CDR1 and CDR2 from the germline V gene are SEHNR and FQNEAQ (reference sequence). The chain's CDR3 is CASSPPVTGLRRTEAFF. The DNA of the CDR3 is TGTGCCAGCAGCCCCCCGGTGACCGGGCTCCGGAGGACTGAAGCTTTCTTT.

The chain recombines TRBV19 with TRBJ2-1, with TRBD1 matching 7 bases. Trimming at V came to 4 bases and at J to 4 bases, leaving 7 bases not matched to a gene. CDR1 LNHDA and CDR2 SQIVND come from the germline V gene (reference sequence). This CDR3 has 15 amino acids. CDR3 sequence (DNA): TGTGCCAGTAGTACGACAGGGTCTAGGTACAATGAGCAGTTCTTC. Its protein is CASSTTGSRYNEQFF.

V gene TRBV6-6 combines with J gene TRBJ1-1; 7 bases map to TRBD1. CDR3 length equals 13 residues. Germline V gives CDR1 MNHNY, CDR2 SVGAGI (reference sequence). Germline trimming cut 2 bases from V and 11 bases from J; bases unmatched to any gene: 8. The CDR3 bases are TGTGCCAGCAGTTACAGGCAGGGGGACTGGGCTTTCTTT. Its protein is CASSYRQGDWAFF.

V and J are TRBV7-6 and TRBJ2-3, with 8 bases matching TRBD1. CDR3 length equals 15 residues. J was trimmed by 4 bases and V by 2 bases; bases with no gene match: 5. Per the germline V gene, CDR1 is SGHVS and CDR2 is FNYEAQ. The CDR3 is CASSLMQGAADTQYF. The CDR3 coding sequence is TGTGCCAGCAGCTTAATGCAGGGGGCCGCAGATACGCAGTATTTT. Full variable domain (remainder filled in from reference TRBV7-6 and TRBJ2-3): GAGVSQSPRYKVTKRGQDVALRCDPISGHVSLYWYRQALGQGPEFLTYFNYEAQQDKSGLPNDRFSAERPEGSISTLTIQRTEQRDSAMYRCASSLMQGAADTQYFGPGTRLTVL.

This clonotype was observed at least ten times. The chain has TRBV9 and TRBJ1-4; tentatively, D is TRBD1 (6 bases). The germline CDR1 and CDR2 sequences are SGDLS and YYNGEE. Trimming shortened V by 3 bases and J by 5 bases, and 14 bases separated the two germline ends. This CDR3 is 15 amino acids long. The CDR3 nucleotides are TGTGCCAGCAGCGCCCACGGGACATCGAATGAAAAACTGTTTTTT. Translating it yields CASSAHGTSNEKLFF.

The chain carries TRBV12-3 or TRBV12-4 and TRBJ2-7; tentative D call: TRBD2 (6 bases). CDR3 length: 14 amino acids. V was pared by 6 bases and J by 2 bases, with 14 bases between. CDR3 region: CASRLAGATYEQYF. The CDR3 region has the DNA TGTGCCAGCAGACTAGCCGGGGCCACCTACGAGCAGTACTTC.

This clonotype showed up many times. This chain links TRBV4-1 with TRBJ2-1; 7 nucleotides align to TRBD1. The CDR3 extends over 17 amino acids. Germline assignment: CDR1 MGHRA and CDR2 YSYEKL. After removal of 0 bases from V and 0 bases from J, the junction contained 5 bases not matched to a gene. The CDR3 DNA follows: TGCGCCAGCAGCCAAGATTCGAGGGGGCACTCCTACAATGAGCAGTTCTTC. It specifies CASSQDSRGHSYNEQFF.

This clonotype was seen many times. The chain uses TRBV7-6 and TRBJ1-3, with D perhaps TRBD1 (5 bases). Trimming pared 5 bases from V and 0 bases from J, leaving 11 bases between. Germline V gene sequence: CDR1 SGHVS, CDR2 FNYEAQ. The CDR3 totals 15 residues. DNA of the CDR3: TGTGCCAGCAGCCTGACAGATTTCTCTGGAAACACCATATATTTT. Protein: CASSLTDFSGNTIYF.

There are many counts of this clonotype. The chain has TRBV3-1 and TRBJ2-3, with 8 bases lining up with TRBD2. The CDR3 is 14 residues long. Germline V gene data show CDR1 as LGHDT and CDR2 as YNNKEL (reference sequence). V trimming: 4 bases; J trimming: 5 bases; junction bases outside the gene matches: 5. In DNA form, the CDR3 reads TGTGCCAGCAGCCTGGGACTAGTACTAGATACGCAGTATTTT. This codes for CASSLGLVLDTQYF.

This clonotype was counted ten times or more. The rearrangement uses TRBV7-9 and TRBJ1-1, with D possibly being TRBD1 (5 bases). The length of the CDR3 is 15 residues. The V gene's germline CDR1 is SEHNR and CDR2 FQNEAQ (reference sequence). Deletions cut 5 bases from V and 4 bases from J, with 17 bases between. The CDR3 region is CASSAGRGRGTEAFF. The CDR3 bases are TGTGCCAGCAGCGCGGGGCGGGGCCGCGGCACTGAAGCTTTCTTT.

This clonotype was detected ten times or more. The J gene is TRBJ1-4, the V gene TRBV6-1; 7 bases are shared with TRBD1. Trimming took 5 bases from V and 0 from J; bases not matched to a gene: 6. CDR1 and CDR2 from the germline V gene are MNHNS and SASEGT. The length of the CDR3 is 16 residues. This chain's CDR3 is CASSPDGTATNEKLFF. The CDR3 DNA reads TGTGCCAGCAGTCCAGACGGGACAGCAACTAATGAAAAACTGTTTTTT.

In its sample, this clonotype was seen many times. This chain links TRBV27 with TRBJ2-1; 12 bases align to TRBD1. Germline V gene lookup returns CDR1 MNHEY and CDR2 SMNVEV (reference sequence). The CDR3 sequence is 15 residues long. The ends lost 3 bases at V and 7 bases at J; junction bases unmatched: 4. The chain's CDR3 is CASSFRDRGQNEQFF. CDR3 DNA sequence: TGTGCCAGCAGTTTCCGGGACAGGGGGCAGAATGAGCAGTTCTTC.

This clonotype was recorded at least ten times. The CDR3 sequence is CASSLAGVSTDTQYF. The CDR3 DNA reads as TGTGCCAGCAGTTTGGCGGGAGTTAGCACAGATACGCAGTATTTT. The chain couples TRBV28 to TRBJ2-3; 7 bases match TRBD2. The length of the CDR3 is 15 residues. Germline-derived CDR1 and CDR2 are MDHEN and SYDVKM. V shed 3 bases, J shed 0 bases, and the junction held 3 bases outside the gene matches.

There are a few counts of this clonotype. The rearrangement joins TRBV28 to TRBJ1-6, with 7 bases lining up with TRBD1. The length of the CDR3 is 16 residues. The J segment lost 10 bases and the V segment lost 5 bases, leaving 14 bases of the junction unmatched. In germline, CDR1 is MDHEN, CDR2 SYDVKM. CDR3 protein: CASSLPGGGPHSPLHF. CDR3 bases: TGTGCCAGCAGTCTCCCAGGGGGGGGGCCTCACTCACCCCTCCACTTT.

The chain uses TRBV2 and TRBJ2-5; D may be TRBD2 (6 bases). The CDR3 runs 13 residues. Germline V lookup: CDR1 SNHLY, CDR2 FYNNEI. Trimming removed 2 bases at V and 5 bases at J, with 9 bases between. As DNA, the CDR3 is TGTGCCAGCAGTGAATTCCTAGCGGAGACCCAGTACTTC. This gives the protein CASSEFLAETQYF.

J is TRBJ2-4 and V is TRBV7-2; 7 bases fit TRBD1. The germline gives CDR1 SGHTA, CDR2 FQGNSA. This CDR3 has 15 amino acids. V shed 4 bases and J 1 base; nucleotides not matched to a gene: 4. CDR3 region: CASSSLGQAKNIQYF. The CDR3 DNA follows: TGTGCCAGCAGCTCGCTGGGACAGGCCAAAAACATTCAGTACTTC.

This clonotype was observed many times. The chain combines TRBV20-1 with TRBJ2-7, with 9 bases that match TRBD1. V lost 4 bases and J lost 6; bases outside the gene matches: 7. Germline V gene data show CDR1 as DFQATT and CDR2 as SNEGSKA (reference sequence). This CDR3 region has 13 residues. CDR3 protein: CSATGTGIGEQYF. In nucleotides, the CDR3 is TGCAGTGCTACCGGGACAGGGATAGGCGAGCAGTACTTC.

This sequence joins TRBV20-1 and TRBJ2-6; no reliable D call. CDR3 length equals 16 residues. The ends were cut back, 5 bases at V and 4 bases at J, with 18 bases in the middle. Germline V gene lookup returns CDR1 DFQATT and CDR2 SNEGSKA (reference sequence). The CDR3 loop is CSAGNSGPEGANVLTF. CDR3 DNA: TGCAGTGCTGGTAACAGTGGCCCCGAGGGGGCCAACGTCCTGACTTTC.

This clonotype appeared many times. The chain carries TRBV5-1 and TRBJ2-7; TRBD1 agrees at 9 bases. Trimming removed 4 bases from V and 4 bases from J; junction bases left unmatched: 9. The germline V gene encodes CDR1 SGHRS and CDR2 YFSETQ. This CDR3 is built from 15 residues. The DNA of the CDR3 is TGCGCCAGCAGCCCTGGGGGGACAGGGATATACGAGCAGTACTTC. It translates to CASSPGGTGIYEQYF. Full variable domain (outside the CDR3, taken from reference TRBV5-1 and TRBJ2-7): KAGVTQTPRYLIKTRGQQVTLSCSPISGHRSVSWYQQTPGQGLQFLFEYFSETQRNKGNFPGRFSGRQFSNSRSEMNVSTLELGDSALYLCASSPGGTGIYEQYFGPGTRLTVT.

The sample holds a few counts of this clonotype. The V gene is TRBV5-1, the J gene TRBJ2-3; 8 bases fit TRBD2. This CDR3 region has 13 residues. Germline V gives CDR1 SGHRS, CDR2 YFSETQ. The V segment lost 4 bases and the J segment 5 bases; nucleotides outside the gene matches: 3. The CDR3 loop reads CASSVAGRDTQYF. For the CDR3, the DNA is TGCGCCAGCAGCGTAGCGGGGCGAGATACGCAGTATTTT.